The clone carrying this T cell receptor (beta chain) was detected ten times or more. This sample is part of a study of response to subunit inactivated influenza vaccine. Germline loops: CDR1 DFQATT, CDR2 SNEGSKA (reference sequence). The V and J ends lost 3 bases and 0 bases respectively, with 24 bases between them. CDR3 length equals 18 residues. TCRdb processed the RT-PCR reads anew with MiXCR; each CDR3 protein has one entry. There are some 640,000 distinct CDR3 sequences in the sample; 11% to 15% occur only once, and less than 7% lies in the top ten. The TCR sequence derives from a man aged 45-65 years who received an inactivated influenza vaccine. The sequencing used PBMCs from blood, collected less than 15 days before vaccination. This chain uses TRBV20-1 with TRBJ2-7; D is possibly TRBD2 (6 bases). CDR3: CSARDKTTGDRISYEQYF. The DNA for the CDR3 is TGCAGTGCTAGGGACAAGACTACGGGAGACAGAATCTCCTACGAGCAGTACTTC.